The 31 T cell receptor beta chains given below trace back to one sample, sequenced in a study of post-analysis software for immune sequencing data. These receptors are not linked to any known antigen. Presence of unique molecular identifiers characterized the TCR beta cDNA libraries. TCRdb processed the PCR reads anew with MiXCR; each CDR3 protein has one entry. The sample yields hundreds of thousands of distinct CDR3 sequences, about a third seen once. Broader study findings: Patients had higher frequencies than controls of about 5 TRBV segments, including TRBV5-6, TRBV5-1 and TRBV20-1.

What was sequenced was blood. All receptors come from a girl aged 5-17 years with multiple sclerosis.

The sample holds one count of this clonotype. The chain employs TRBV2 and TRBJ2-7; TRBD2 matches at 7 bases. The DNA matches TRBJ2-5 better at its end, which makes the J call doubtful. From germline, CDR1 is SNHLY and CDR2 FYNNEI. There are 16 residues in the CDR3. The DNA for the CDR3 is TGTGCCAGCAGTGAAAAGCTAGCGGACAATAAGGAGACCCAGTACTTC. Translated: CASSEKLADNKETQYF.

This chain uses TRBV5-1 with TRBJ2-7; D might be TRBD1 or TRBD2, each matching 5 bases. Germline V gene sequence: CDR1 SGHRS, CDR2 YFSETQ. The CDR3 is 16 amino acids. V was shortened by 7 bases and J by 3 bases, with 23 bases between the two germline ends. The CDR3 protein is CASGLKGVTAVYEQYF. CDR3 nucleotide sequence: TGCGCCAGCGGTTTGAAAGGGGTGACAGCGGTCTACGAGCAGTACTTC.

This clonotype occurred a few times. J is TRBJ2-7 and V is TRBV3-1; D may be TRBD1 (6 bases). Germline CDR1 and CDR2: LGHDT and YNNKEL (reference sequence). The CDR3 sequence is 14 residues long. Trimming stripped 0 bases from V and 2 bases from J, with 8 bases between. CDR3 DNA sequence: TGTGCCAGCAGCCAAGATGCAGGGGCCTACGAGCAGTACTTC. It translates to CASSQDAGAYEQYF.

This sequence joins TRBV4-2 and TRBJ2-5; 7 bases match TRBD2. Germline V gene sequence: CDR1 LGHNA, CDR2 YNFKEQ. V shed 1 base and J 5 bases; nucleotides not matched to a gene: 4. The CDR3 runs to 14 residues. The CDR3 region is CASSQVALAETQYF. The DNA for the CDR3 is TGTGCCAGCAGCCAAGTCGCACTAGCGGAGACCCAGTACTTC.

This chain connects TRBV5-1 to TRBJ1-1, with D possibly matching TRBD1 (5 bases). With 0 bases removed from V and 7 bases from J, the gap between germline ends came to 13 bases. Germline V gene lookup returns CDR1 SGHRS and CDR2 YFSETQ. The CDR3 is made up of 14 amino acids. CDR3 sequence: CASSLGSGGVEAFF. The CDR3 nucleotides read TGCGCCAGCAGCTTGGGATCGGGAGGGGTTGAAGCTTTCTTT.

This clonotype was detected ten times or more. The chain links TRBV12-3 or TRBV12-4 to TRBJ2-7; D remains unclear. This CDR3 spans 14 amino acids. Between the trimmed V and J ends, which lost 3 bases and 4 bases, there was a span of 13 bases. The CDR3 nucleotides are TGTGCCAGCAGTTTTGTGGTAGATAGTTACGAGCAGTACTTC. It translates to CASSFVVDSYEQYF.

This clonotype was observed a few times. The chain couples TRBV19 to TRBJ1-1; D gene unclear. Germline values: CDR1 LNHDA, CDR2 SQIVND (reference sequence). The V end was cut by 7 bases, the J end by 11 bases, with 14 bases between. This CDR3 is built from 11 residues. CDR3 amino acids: CASTYAGKAFF. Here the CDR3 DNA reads TGTGCCAGTACCTACGCCGGGAAGGCTTTCTTT.

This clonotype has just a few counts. The chain's CDR3 is CASSESPGDEQFF. The DNA of the CDR3 is TGTGCCAGCAGTGAATCTCCAGGGGATGAGCAGTTCTTC. The chain employs TRBV6-1 and TRBJ2-1, with a tentative D call TRBD1 (6 bases). With 2 bases removed from V and 8 bases from J, the gap between germline ends came to 10 bases. CDR3 length: 13 amino acids. CDR1 MNHNS and CDR2 SASEGT come from the germline V gene.

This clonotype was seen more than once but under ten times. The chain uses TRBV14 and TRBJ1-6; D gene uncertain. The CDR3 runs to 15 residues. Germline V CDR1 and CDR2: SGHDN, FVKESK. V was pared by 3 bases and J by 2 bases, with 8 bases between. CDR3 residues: CASSQDGPYNSPLHF. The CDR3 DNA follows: TGTGCCAGCAGCCAGGATGGACCCTATAATTCACCCCTCCACTTT.

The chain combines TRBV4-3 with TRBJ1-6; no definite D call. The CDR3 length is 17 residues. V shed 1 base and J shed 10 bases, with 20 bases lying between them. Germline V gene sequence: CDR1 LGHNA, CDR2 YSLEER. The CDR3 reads CASSQVPQRYTESPLHF. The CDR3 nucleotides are TGCGCCAGCAGCCAAGTCCCCCAGAGGTATACGGAATCACCCCTCCACTTT.

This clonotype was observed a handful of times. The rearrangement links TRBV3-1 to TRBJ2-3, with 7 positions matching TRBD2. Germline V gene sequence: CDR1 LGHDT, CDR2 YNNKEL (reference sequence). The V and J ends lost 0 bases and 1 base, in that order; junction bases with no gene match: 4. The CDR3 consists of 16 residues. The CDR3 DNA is TGTGCCAGCAGCCAAGAAAAGGGACTACGCACAGATACGCAGTATTTT. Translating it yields CASSQEKGLRTDTQYF.

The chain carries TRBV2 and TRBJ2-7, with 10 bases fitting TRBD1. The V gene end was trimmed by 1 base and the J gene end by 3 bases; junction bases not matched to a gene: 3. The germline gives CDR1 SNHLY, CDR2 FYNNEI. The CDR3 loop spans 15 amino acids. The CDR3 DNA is TGTGCCAGCAGTGAAGGTTGGACAGGGGGCTACGAGCAGTACTTC. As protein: CASSEGWTGGYEQYF.

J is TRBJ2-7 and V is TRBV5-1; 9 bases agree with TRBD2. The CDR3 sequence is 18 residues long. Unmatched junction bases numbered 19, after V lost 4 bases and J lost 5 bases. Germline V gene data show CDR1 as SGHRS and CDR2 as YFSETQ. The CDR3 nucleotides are TGCGCCAGCAGCCCCTCGCAGCGGGGGGCCGTCGGAAAGAACGAGCAGTACTTC. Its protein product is CASSPSQRGAVGKNEQYF.

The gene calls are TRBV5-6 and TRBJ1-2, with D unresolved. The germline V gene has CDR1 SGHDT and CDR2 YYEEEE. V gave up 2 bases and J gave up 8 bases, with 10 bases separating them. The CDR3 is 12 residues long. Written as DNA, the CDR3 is TGTGCCAGCAGCTTCCGGACGAGAGGCTACACCTTC. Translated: CASSFRTRGYTF.

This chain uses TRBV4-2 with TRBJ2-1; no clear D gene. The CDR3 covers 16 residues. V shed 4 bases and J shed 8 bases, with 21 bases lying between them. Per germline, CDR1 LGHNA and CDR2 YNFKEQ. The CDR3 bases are TGTGCCAGCAGCCCAACTTCACCACAGCTCGTGGATGAGCAGTTCTTC. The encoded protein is CASSPTSPQLVDEQFF.

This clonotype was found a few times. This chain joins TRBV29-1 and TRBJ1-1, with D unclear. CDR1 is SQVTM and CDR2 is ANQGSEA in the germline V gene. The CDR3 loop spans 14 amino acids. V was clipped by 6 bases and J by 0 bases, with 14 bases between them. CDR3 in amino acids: CSVRPILMNTEAFF. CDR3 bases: TGCAGCGTACGGCCCATTTTAATGAACACTGAAGCTTTCTTT.

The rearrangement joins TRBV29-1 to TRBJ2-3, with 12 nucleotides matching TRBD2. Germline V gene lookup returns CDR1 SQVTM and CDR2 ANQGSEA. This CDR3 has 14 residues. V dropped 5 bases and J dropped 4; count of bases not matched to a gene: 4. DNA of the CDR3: TGCAGCGTTCTAGCGGGGGGGGCGCCAGATACGCAGTATTTT. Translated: CSVLAGGAPDTQYF.

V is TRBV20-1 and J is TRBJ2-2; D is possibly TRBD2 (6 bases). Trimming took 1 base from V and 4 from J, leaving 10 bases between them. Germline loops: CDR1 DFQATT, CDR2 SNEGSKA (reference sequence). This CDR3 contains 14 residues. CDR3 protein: CSARGLASTGELFF. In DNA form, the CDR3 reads TGCAGTGCTAGAGGCCTAGCGAGCACCGGGGAGCTGTTTTTT.

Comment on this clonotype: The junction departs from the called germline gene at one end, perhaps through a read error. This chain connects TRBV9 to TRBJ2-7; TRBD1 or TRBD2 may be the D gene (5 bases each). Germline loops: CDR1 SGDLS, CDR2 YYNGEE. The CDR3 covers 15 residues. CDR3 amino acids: CASSVGGTGSHEQYF. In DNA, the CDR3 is TGTGCCAGCAGCGTAGGGGGGACCGGCTCCCACGAGCAGTACTTC.

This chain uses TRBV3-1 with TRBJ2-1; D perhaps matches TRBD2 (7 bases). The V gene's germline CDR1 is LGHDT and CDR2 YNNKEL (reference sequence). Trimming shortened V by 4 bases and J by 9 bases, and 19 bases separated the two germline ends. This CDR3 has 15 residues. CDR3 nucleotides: TGTGCCAGCAGCCCGGGGGGCGGGGGCCAGGGTGAGCAGTTCTTC. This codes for CASSPGGGGQGEQFF.

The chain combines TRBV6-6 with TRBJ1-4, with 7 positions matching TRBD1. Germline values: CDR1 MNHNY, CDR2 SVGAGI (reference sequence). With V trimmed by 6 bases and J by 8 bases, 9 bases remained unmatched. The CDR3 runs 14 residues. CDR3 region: CASSGDSAWEKLFF. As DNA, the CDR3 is TGTGCCAGCAGCGGGGACAGCGCTTGGGAAAAACTGTTTTTT.

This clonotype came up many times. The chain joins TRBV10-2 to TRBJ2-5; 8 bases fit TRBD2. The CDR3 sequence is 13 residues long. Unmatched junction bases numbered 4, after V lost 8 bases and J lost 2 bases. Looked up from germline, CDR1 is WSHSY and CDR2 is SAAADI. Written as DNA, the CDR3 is TGCGCCAGCGGCGGGGGGAGTCAAGAGACCCAGTACTTC. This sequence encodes CASGGGSQETQYF.

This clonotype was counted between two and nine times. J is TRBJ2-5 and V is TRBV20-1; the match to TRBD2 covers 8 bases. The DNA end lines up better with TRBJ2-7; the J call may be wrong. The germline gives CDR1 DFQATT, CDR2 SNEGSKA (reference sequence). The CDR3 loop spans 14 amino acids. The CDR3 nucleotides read TGCAGTGCTAGCCGCGCGGGGGGCCCCTCCGAGCAGTACTTC. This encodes CSASRAGGPSEQYF.

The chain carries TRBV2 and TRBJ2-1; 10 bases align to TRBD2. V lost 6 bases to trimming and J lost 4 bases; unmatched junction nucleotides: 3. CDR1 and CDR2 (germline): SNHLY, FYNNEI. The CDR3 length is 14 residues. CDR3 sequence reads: CASRQRGGYNEQFF. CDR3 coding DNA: TGTGCCAGCAGACAGCGGGGGGGATACAATGAGCAGTTCTTC.

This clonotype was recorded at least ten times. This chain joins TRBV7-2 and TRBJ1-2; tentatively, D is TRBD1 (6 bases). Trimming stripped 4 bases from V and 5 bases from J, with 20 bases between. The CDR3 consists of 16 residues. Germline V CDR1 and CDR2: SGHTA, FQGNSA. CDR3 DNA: TGTGCCAGCAGCTCTTTGGGGGCCGGGACTGGGTATGGCTACACCTTC. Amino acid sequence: CASSSLGAGTGYGYTF.

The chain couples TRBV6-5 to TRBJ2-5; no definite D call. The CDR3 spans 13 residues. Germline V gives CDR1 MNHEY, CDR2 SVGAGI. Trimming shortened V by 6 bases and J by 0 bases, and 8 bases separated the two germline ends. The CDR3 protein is CASRTRYQETQYF. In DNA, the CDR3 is TGTGCCAGCAGAACCCGGTACCAAGAGACCCAGTACTTC.

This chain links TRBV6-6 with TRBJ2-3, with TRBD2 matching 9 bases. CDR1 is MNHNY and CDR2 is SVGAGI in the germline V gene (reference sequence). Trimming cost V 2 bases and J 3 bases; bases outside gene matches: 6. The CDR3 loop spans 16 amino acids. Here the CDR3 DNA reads TGTGCCAGCAGTTACATGGGCGGGGGGGCAACAGATACGCAGTATTTT. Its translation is CASSYMGGGATDTQYF.

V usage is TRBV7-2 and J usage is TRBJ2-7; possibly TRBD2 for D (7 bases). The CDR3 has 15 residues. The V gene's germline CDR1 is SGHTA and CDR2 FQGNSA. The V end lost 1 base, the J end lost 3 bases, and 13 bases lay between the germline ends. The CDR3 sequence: CASSLEGGGYYEQYF. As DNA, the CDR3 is TGTGCCAGCAGCTTAGAGGGCGGGGGCTACTACGAGCAGTACTTC.

The CDR3 is CASSPPLTDTQYF. The CDR3 nucleotides read TGTGCCAGCTCACCACCTTTAACAGATACGCAGTATTTT. This chain links TRBV18 with TRBJ2-3; D is ambiguous. Trimming cost V 0 bases and J 3 bases, with 4 bases left between them. The V gene's germline CDR1 is KGHSH and CDR2 LQKENI. The CDR3 runs to 13 residues.

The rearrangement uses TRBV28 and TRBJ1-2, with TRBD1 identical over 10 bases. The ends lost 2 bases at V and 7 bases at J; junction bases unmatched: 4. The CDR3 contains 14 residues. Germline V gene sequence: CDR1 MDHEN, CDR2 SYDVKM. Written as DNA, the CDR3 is TGTGCCAGCAGTTTAAGCGGGACAGGGGTTGGCTACACCTTC. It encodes CASSLSGTGVGYTF.

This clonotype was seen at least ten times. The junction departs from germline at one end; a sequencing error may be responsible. The CDR3 sequence is CASSLEGQPQHF. CDR3 DNA sequence: TGTGCCAGCAGCTTAGAGGGACAGCCCCAGCATTTT. This chain uses TRBV12-3 or TRBV12-4 with TRBJ1-5; D unclear. This CDR3 has 12 residues.